Following are 21 T cell receptor beta chains from one sample sequenced in a study of OX40 agonist ivuxolimab in advanced cancers. The repertoire was sequenced with immunoSEQ multiplex PCR; TCRdb's copy has only in-frame clones and lacks some. Of 61,000 or so clones in the sample, around 86% were seen once. Material: CD4+ or CD8+ T cells sorted from blood, obtained in a trial of the OX40 agonist ivuxolimab. The source is an adult with an advanced solid tumor such as melanoma, head and neck, liver or kidney cancer.

This clone has just one count. V gene TRBV5-4 combines with J gene TRBJ2-2; 7 nucleotides align to TRBD2. Germline V CDR1 and CDR2: SGHNT, YYREEE (reference sequence). With 2 bases clipped from V and 4 bases from J, the junction kept 5 bases outside the gene matches. The CDR3 is 15 amino acids. CDR3 bases: TGTGCCAGCAGCTTACAATCGGGGGGCACCGGGGAGCTGTTTTTT. It yields the protein CASSLQSGGTGELFF.

The V call is TRBV4-3, the J call TRBJ2-1; D possibly corresponds to TRBD2 (7 bases). With 4 bases removed from V and 7 bases from J, the gap between germline ends came to 17 bases. The CDR3 extends over 15 amino acids. Germline V gene data show CDR1 as LGHNA and CDR2 as YSLEER. The CDR3 loop reads CASSPLGGGLNEQFF. The CDR3 nucleotides are TGCGCCAGCAGCCCGCTAGGGGGGGGTTTGAATGAGCAGTTCTTC.

The V gene is TRBV6-5, the J gene TRBJ1-6; unclear D gene. Germline CDR1 MNHEY, CDR2 SVGAGI. V dropped 4 bases and J dropped 7 bases, with 14 bases sitting between them. This CDR3 is built from 15 residues. In nucleotides, the CDR3 is TGTGCCAGCAGTTCGGAGGCGGCTGGGAATTCACCCCTCCACTTT. It codes for CASSSEAAGNSPLHF.

The chain is built from TRBV4-3 and TRBJ2-7, with 9 nucleotides matching TRBD1. With 0 bases clipped from V and 2 bases from J, the junction kept 2 bases outside the gene matches. Germline V gene data show CDR1 as LGHNA and CDR2 as YSLEER. The CDR3 loop spans 15 amino acids. The CDR3 reads CASSQEGTGTYEQYF. CDR3 in DNA: TGCGCCAGCAGCCAAGAAGGGACAGGGACCTACGAGCAGTACTTC.

The V and J genes are TRBV5-1 and TRBJ2-3, with unresolved D. Germline V gives CDR1 SGHRS, CDR2 YFSETQ. V shed 0 bases and J shed 1 base, with 6 bases lying between them. The CDR3 runs to 14 residues. The CDR3 loop reads CASSLEKGTDTQYF. DNA for the CDR3: TGCGCCAGCAGCTTGGAGAAGGGCACAGATACGCAGTATTTT.

A single count supports this clone. The chain joins TRBV7-2 to TRBJ2-4; 15 bases agree with TRBD2. V lost 5 bases, J lost 11 bases, and 7 bases stayed unmatched. Germline CDR1 reads SGHTA; CDR2 reads FQGNSA. The CDR3 loop spans 15 amino acids. The CDR3 DNA follows: TGTGCCAGCAGCCTATGGACTAGCGGGGGGGTCCTTCAGTACTTC. Translating it yields CASSLWTSGGVLQYF.

V gene TRBV7-8 combines with J gene TRBJ1-5, with D possibly TRBD1 on 5 matching bases. Germline V CDR1 and CDR2: SGHVS, FQNEAQ. This CDR3 region has 13 residues. Trimming removed 1 base at V and 7 bases at J, with 8 bases between. CDR3 region: CASSLDRDQPQHF. CDR3 nucleotides: TGTGCCAGCAGCTTAGATAGGGACCAGCCCCAGCATTTT.

This clone has more than one count but fewer than ten. CDR3 amino acids: CASSFTGTGTQYF. The DNA of the CDR3 is TGTGCCAGCAGCTTTACAGGGACCGGTACGCAGTATTTT. This sequence joins TRBV11-2 and TRBJ2-3; D possibly corresponds to TRBD1 (6 bases). This CDR3 spans 13 amino acids. V dropped 3 bases and J dropped 8 bases, with 12 bases sitting between them. Germline-derived CDR1 and CDR2 are SGHAT and FQNNGV.

This chain's CDR3 is CAWSAGRNSPLHF. The CDR3 nucleotides read TGTGCCTGGAGTGCAGGGAGGAATTCACCCCTCCACTTT. The chain links TRBV30 to TRBJ1-6; TRBD1 might be the D (5 bases). The CDR3 totals 13 residues. Per the germline V gene, CDR1 is GTSNPN and CDR2 is SVGIG (reference sequence). Trimming took 1 base from V and 7 from J, leaving 8 bases between them. Combining the CDR3 with reference TRBV30 and TRBJ1-6 gives the whole variable domain SQTIHQWPATLVQPVGSPLSLECTVEGTSNPNLYWYRQAAGRGLQLLFYSVGIGQISSEVPQNLSASRPQDRQFILSSKKLLLSDSGFYLCAWSAGRNSPLHFGNGTRLTVT.

The CDR3 reads CASSLALAALRDEQFF. CDR3 DNA sequence: TGTGCCAGCAGCTTAGCACTAGCAGCCCTGAGGGATGAGCAGTTCTTC. The rearrangement links TRBV7-2 to TRBJ2-1, with D possibly TRBD2 on 6 matching bases. The CDR3 is made up of 16 amino acids. V lost 0 bases and J 8 bases, leaving 17 bases between the germline ends. CDR1 SGHTA and CDR2 FQGNSA come from the germline V gene. The full variable domain, in which reference TRBV7-2 and TRBJ2-1 provide the parts outside the CDR3, is GAGVSQSPSNKVTEKGKDVELRCDPISGHTALYWYRQSLGQGLEFLIYFQGNSAPDKSGLPSDRFSAERTGGSVSTLTIQRTQQEDSAVYLCASSLALAALRDEQFFGPGTRLTVL.

V is TRBV5-6 and J is TRBJ1-5, with a tentative D call TRBD1 (5 bases). Germline CDR1 and CDR2: SGHDT and YYEEEE. V gave up 0 bases and J gave up 4 bases, with 14 bases separating them. CDR3 size: 16 residues. The CDR3 spells CASSLGVGRGNQPQHF. CDR3 nucleotide sequence: TGTGCCAGCAGCTTGGGAGTCGGACGGGGGAATCAGCCCCAGCATTTT. Complete variable domain (other parts from reference TRBV5-6 and TRBJ1-5): DAGVTQSPTHLIKTRGQQVTLRCSPKSGHDTVSWYQQALGQGPQFIFQYYEEEERQRGNFPDRFSGHQFPNYSSELNVNALLLGDSALYLCASSLGVGRGNQPQHFGDGTRLSIL.

The rearrangement links TRBV19 to TRBJ1-1, with TRBD1 as a possible D gene (6 bases). The germline V gene has CDR1 LNHDA and CDR2 SQIVND (reference sequence). CDR3 length: 15 residues. Trimming took 5 bases from V and 2 from J, leaving 15 bases between them. The CDR3 DNA reads TGTGCCAGTAGTTGGTTCGACAGGCCTAACACTGAAGCTTTCTTT. Residues: CASSWFDRPNTEAFF.

On this clone itself: At one end the junction does not follow the germline gene, possibly because of a read error. The V gene is TRBV7-6, the J gene TRBJ2-5; unclear D gene. CDR3 length equals 13 residues. CDR1 SGHVS and CDR2 FNYEAQ come from the germline V gene. This CDR3 reads CACSPREQETQYF. DNA for the CDR3: TGTGCCTGCAGCCCCAGAGAACAAGAGACCCAGTACTTC.

This sequence joins TRBV28 and TRBJ2-5; 10 bases line up with TRBD1. Germline V gives CDR1 MDHEN, CDR2 SYDVKM. The CDR3 is made up of 15 amino acids. With 6 bases clipped from V and 5 bases from J, the junction kept 9 bases outside the gene matches. The CDR3 DNA is TGTGCCAGCAGCTCCCGGGACAGGGGTGCGGAGACCCAGTACTTC. Translation: CASSSRDRGAETQYF.

J is TRBJ2-1 and V is TRBV15; 10 positions agree with TRBD2. Germline trimming cut 2 bases from V and 8 bases from J; bases unmatched to any gene: 3. Germline CDR1 is LNHNV and CDR2 is YYDKDF (reference sequence). CDR3 length: 14 amino acids. The CDR3 sequence: CATSRSGGADEQFF. The CDR3, as DNA: TGTGCCACCAGCAGAAGCGGGGGGGCCGATGAGCAGTTCTTC.

V gene TRBV6-5 combines with J gene TRBJ2-3, with D perhaps TRBD1 (5 bases). The CDR3 extends over 14 amino acids. The germline V and J ends were trimmed by 6 bases and 6 bases, with 16 bases remaining between them. Germline CDR1 and CDR2: MNHEY and SVGAGI. The CDR3 DNA reads as TGTGCCAGCAGACGTGGACATTTGGGTGATACGCAGTATTTT. Its protein product is CASRRGHLGDTQYF.

The rearrangement links TRBV7-8 to TRBJ2-1, with D uncertain. The V and J ends lost 5 bases and 2 bases respectively, with 16 bases between them. This CDR3 spans 16 amino acids. In germline, CDR1 is SGHVS, CDR2 FQNEAQ. The CDR3 coding sequence is TGTGCCAGCAGCCCCCGCGGTAGTGGGACCTACAATGAGCAGTTCTTC. Amino acid sequence: CASSPRGSGTYNEQFF. Variable domain in full (rest from reference TRBV7-8 and TRBJ2-1): GAGVSQSPRYKVAKRGQDVALRCDPISGHVSLFWYQQALGQGPEFLTYFQNEAQLDKSGLPSDRFFAERPEGSVSTLKIQRTQQEDSAVYLCASSPRGSGTYNEQFFGPGTRLTVL.

This clone was seen more than once but under ten times. The chain couples TRBV27 to TRBJ2-1, with D unresolved. V gave up 7 bases and J gave up 9 bases, with 10 bases separating them. The germline gives CDR1 MNHEY, CDR2 SMNVEV (reference sequence). This CDR3 has 11 amino acids. CDR3 bases: TGTGCCAGCACCATGGGGTTTGAGCAGTTCTTC. Protein product: CASTMGFEQFF.

This chain joins TRBV5-6 and TRBJ2-1; D possibly uses TRBD1 or TRBD2 (5 bases each). Looked up from germline, CDR1 is SGHDT and CDR2 is YYEEEE. The CDR3 consists of 16 residues. Trimming cost V 4 bases and J 6 bases, with 20 bases left between them. The CDR3 nucleotides read TGTGCCAGCAGCCTGCTTACCAGGCGAGGGGCCAATGAGCAGTTCTTC. As protein: CASSLLTRRGANEQFF.

This chain connects TRBV6-1 to TRBJ2-3; 8 bases line up with TRBD1. The CDR3 length is 15 residues. Trimming took 4 bases from V and 2 from J; bases not matched to a gene: 5. The germline V gene encodes CDR1 MNHNS and CDR2 SASEGT. The CDR3 coding sequence is TGTGCCAGCAGTGTACAGGGGGTGTCCACAGATACGCAGTATTTT. Residues: CASSVQGVSTDTQYF.

This clone was recorded a few times. The J gene is TRBJ1-5, the V gene TRBV6-6; D remains unclear. V was clipped by 0 bases and J by 3 bases, with 3 bases between them. This CDR3 contains 13 residues. Germline V gene data show CDR1 as MNHNY and CDR2 as SVGAGI (reference sequence). CDR3: CASSYSLNQPQHF. Here the CDR3 DNA reads TGTGCCAGCAGTTACTCCCTCAATCAGCCCCAGCATTTT.